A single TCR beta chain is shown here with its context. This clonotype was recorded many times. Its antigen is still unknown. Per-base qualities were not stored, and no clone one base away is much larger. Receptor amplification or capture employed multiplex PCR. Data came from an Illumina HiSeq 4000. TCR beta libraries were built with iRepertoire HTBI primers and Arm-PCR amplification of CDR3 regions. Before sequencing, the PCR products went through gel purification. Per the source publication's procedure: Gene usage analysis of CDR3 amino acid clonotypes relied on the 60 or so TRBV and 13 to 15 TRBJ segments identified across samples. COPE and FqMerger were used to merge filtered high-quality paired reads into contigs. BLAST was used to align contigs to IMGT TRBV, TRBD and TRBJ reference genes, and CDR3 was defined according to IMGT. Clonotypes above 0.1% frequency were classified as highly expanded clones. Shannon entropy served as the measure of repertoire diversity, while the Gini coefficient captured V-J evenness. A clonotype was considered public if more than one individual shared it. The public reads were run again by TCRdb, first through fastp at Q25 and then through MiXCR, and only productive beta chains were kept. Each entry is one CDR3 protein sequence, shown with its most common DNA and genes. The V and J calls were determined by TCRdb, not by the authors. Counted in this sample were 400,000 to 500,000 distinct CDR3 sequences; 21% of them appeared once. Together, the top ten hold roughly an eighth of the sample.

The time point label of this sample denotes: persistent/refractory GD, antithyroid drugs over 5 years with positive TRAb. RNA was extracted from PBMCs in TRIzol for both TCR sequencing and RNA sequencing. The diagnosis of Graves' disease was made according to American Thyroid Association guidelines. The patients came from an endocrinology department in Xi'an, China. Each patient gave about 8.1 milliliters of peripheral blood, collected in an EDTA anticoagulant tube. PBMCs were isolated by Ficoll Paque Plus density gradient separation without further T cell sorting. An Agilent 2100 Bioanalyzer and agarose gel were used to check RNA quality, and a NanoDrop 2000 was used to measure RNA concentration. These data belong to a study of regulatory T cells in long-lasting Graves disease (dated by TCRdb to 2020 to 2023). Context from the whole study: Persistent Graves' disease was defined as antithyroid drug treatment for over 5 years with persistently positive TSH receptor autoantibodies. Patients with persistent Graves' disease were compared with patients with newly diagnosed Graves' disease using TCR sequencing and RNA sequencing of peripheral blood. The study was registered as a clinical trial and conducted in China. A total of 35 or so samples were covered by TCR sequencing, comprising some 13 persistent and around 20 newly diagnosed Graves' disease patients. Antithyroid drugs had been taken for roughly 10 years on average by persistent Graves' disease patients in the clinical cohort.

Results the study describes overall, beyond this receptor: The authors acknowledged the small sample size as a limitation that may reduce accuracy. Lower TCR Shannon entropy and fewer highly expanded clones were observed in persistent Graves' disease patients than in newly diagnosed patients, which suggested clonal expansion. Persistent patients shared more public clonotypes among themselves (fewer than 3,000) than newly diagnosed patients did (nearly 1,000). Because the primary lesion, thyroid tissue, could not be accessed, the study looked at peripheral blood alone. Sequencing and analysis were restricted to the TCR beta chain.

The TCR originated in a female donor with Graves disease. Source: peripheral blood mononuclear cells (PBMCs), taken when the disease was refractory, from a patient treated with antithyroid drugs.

The sequence in DNA is TGCAGCGTTCTGTTGCTGGGCAGGGGGGGCGGCTACACCTTC. The resulting protein is CSVLLLGRGGGYTF. The V gene is TRBV29-1 and the J gene is TRBJ1-2, with 7 bases matching TRBD1. The CDR3 covers 14 residues, taking in both the cysteine and the phenylalanine. CDR3 DNA only is kept here, 42 bases in frame from base 1. At the junction V is shortened by 5 bases and J by 8 bases; bases outside the gene matches: 14. The germline V gene gives CDR1 as SQVTM and CDR2 as ANQGSEA.